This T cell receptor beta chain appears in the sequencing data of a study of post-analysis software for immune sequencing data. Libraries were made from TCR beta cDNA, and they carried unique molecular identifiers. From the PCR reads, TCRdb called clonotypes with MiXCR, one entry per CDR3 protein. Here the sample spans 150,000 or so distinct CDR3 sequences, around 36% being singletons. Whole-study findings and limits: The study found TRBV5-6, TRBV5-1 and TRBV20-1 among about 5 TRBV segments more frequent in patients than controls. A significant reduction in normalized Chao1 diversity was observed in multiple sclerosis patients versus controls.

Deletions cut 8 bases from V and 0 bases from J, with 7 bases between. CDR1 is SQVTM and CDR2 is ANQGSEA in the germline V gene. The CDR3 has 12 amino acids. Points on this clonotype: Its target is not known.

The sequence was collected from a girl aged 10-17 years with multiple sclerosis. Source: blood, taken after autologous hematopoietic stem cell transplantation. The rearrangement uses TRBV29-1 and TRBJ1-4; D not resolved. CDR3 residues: CSPPATNEKLFF. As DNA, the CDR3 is TGCAGCCCCCCGGCAACTAATGAAAAACTGTTTTTT.